What follows is one T cell receptor beta chain and its context. The specificity of this receptor is unknown. Per-base quality was not reported, and no clone a single base away is much larger than it. The data stem from a study of OX40 agonist ivuxolimab in advanced cancers. In terms of the full investigation: The costimulatory receptor OX40 (CD134) was targeted by ivuxolimab, a fully human IgG2 agonistic monoclonal antibody. Intravenous ivuxolimab was administered to patients every 2 weeks at six dose levels: 0.01, 0.1, 0.3, 1.5, 3 and 10 mg/kg. Of the approximately 50 dose-escalation patients, hepatocellular carcinoma was present in around 20, melanoma in roughly 15, renal cell carcinoma in 9 and head and neck cancer in 9. The dose-escalation cohort was about 87% male with a mean age of roughly 60 years, ranging from about 20 to 80. Prior anti-PD-1, anti-PD-L1 or anti-CTLA-4 therapy was permitted, and checkpoint inhibitors had been received by roughly 40% of dose-escalation patients. Partial responses occurred in three dose-escalation patients: two with cutaneous melanoma and one with hepatocellular carcinoma. Peripheral TCRbeta sequencing aimed to test whether ivuxolimab altered TCR sequence diversity and caused clonal T-cell expansion. The paper reports the monotherapy dose-escalation portion (N ≈ 50 patients) of the phase I ivuxolimab trial.

The germline V gene yields LGHNA for CDR1 and YSLEER for CDR2. CDR3 length: 16 amino acids, cysteine to phenylalanine. Only the CDR3 part of the read is kept: 48 bases, read in frame from the first base. V is pared back by 0 bases and J by 0 bases, with 11 bases lying between the germline termini. To sequence the TCRbeta CDR3 region, genomic DNA was isolated from the sorted cells. The immunoSEQ Assay was used for sequencing of TCRbeta CDR3 regions. Here the immuneACCESS table is served through TCRdb, limited to in-frame sequences with V and J called. Missing clones are a known gap in these copies; in checked studies unresolved V genes cover under half, and the rest lacks a known reason. A total of 67,000 or so clones appear in this sample, about nine tenths of them only once. The top ten clones comprise approximately 2.8% of the sample. Points the paper makes about the study in general: At doses of 0.1 to 3.0 mg/kg, clonal expansion of both CD4+ and CD8+ T cells in blood was seen between baseline and week 6. Low levels of normalized T-cell clonal expansion were also seen in some patients who did not respond. Partial responders in the 0.1-3.0 mg/kg groups had among the lowest normalized peripheral clonal expansion, especially among CD8+ T cells. The antigen specificity of the clonally expanded peripheral T cells was not determined. After ivuxolimab, more expanded clones were found on average in CD8+ T cells than in CD4+ T cells.

The trial excluded patients who had a history of autoimmune disease or who were on systemic immunosuppression. Peripheral blood for TCR sequencing was drawn from every dose cohort at baseline, at cycle 4 day 1 and at cycle 7 day 1. The samples were drawn from a first-in-human, open-label, multicenter phase I dose-escalation trial of ivuxolimab. Adults with locally advanced or metastatic head and neck squamous cell, hepatocellular, melanoma or renal cell carcinoma were enrolled in the trial. CD4+ and CD8+ T cells were sorted separately from peripheral blood before TCR sequencing. The sample in question was CD4+ or CD8+ T cells sorted from blood, obtained in a trial of the OX40 agonist ivuxolimab. The TCR comes from an adult with an advanced solid tumor such as melanoma, head and neck, liver or kidney cancer. The rearranged segments are TRBV4-3 and TRBJ1-2; the D gene is not confidently resolved. The CDR3 sequence is CASSQDILHTNYGYTF. DNA sequence: TGCGCCAGCAGCCAAGATATCTTACACACTAACTATGGCTACACCTTC.